These T cell receptor beta chains were read from a single sample in a study of beta chain features in type 1 diabetes. TCRdb's table, derived via immunoSEQ multiplex PCR, lists solely in-frame clones and lacks some. The sample includes approximately 300,000 clones, around 10% seen only once; the top ten take 0.015%. Input material: naive CD4+ T cells from blood. These receptors came from a woman aged 25 to 45 in good health. Both conserved end residues are part of each CDR3. Each record gives: V gene, clone size, J gene, D gene, CDR3 protein, CDR3 DNA. A D gene is named only where the DNA matches it firmly. The size of a clone is reported for some rows only, either as once, few or many, or as a class for expanded clones.

TRBV6-5,few,TRBJ1-4,TRBD1,CASNGTGANEKLFF,TGTGCCAGCAACGGGACAGGGGCTAATGAAAAACTGTTTTTT
TRBV7-9,few,TRBJ2-1,NA,CASSLTGVNEQFF,TGTGCCAGCAGCTTGACAGGAGTCAATGAGCAGTTCTTC
TRBV18,few,TRBJ1-4,NA,CASSPRQDNEKLFF,TGTGCCAGCTCACCAAGACAGGATAATGAAAAACTGTTTTTT
TRBV27,few,TRBJ2-3,NA,CASSPRGGRTDTQYF,TGTGCCAGCAGTCCCCGCGGAGGGAGGACAGATACGCAGTATTTT
TRBV7-6,few,TRBJ2-7,TRBD2,CASSSRVAGAYEQYF,TGTGCCAGCAGCTCCCGAGTAGCGGGAGCCTACGAGCAGTACTTC
TRBV4-3,NA,TRBJ2-1,TRBD2,CASSLLPPTSGSYNEQFF,TGCGCCAGCAGCCTCCTCCCCCCGACTAGCGGGTCTTACAATGAGCAGTTCTTC
TRBV4-2,few,TRBJ2-7,NA,CASSQVRGAQGGYEQYF,TGTGCCAGCAGCCAAGTCCGGGGCGCGCAGGGGGGCTACGAGCAGTACTTC
TRBV2,NA,TRBJ1-1,NA,CASSEALRNTEAFF,TGTGCCAGCAGTGAAGCCCTAAGGAACACTGAAGCTTTCTTT
TRBV29-1,NA,TRBJ2-1,TRBD1,CSAADRGYEQFF,TGCAGCGCCGCCGACAGGGGGTATGAGCAGTTCTTC
TRBV23-1,NA,TRBJ1-2,TRBD1,CASSQPPGQALYGYTF,TGCGCCAGCAGTCAACCCCCGGGACAGGCGCTCTATGGCTACACCTTC
TRBV28,few,TRBJ2-7,TRBD2,CASSTGGAYEQYF,TGTGCCAGCAGTACCGGGGGGGCCTACGAGCAGTACTTC
TRBV7-3,NA,TRBJ2-5,TRBD1,CASSLAGGGETQYF,TGTGCCAGCAGCCTGGCAGGGGGCGGGGAGACCCAGTACTTC
TRBV2,few,TRBJ2-1,NA,CASSPGRAGWQFF,TGTGCCAGCAGCCCCGGGCGGGCAGGATGGCAGTTCTTC
TRBV15,NA,TRBJ2-5,TRBD1,CATSRGGLTGRMETQYF,TGTGCCACCAGCAGGGGTGGTTTGACAGGGAGAATGGAGACCCAGTACTTC
TRBV28,few,TRBJ2-3,TRBD1,CASSQQGSGDTQYF,TGTGCCAGCAGCCAACAGGGGAGCGGAGATACGCAGTATTTT
TRBV14,NA,TRBJ2-3,NA,CASSQLTVRLTDTQYF,TGTGCCAGCAGCCAATTGACAGTCCGACTCACAGATACGCAGTATTTT
TRBV4-2,few,TRBJ2-2,TRBD2,CASREGLAGVGTGELFF,TGTGCCAGCAGGGAGGGACTAGCGGGAGTGGGCACCGGGGAGCTGTTTTTT
TRBV7-2,NA,TRBJ1-1,NA,CASSPLSQNTEAFF,TGTGCCAGCAGCCCCCTCTCACAGAACACTGAAGCTTTCTTT
TRBV6-5,few,TRBJ2-5,TRBD1,CASRTDRGRQETQYF,TGTGCCAGCAGGACAGACAGGGGGCGGCAAGAGACCCAGTACTTC
TRBV9,few,TRBJ2-1,TRBD2,CASSAGLAETFVQFF,TGTGCCAGCAGCGCAGGACTAGCGGAGACGTTTGTGCAGTTCTTC
TRBV5-8,NA,TRBJ1-5,NA,CASSLTAYQPQHF,TGTGCCAGCAGCTTAACAGCCTATCAGCCCCAGCATTTT
TRBV5-4,few,TRBJ2-7,NA,CASSLGRAEQYF,TGTGCCAGCAGCTTGGGGAGGGCCGAGCAGTACTTC
TRBV6-1,few,TRBJ2-3,NA,CASNGGLDTQYF,TGTGCCAGCAATGGGGGCTTAGATACGCAGTATTTT
TRBV13,few,TRBJ1-1,NA,CASSLRGVLNTEAFF,TGTGCCAGCAGCTTACGTGGAGTTCTGAACACTGAAGCTTTCTTT
TRBV4-2,NA,TRBJ2-1,TRBD2,CASSHPPGLAGGGEQFF,TGTGCCAGCAGCCATCCCCCCGGTCTAGCGGGAGGGGGTGAGCAGTTCTTC
TRBV7-9,NA,TRBJ2-1,NA,CASSPQGRAENEQFF,TGTGCCAGCAGCCCGCAGGGGAGGGCGGAGAATGAGCAGTTCTTC
TRBV4-3,few,TRBJ2-6,NA,CASSQDGTPSSGANVLTF,TGCGCCAGCAGCCAAGACGGGACACCTTCCTCTGGGGCCAACGTCCTGACTTTC
TRBV4-2,few,TRBJ2-5,TRBD2,CASSSMGGVGETQYF,TGTGCCAGCAGCTCAATGGGAGGGGTGGGAGAGACCCAGTACTTC
TRBV18,few,TRBJ2-7,NA,CASSPLPGESYEQYF,TGTGCCAGCTCACCACTCCCAGGGGAGTCCTACGAGCAGTACTTC
TRBV7-9,NA,TRBJ1-4,NA,CASSPPWGRDEKLFF,TGTGCCAGCAGCCCTCCGTGGGGCCGTGATGAAAAACTGTTTTTT
TRBV13,few,TRBJ2-1,NA,CASSPDLSGAGSYNEQFF,TGTGCCAGCAGCCCCGACCTTAGCGGAGCTGGATCCTACAATGAGCAGTTCTTC
TRBV19,few,TRBJ1-2,NA,CASSTNGANYGYTF,TGTGCCAGTAGTACTAACGGAGCTAACTATGGCTACACCTTC
TRBV28,NA,TRBJ1-5,TRBD1,CASRAGQGGQPQHF,TGTGCCAGCAGGGCGGGACAGGGGGGTCAGCCCCAGCATTTT
TRBV5-6,few,TRBJ2-3,NA,CASSQLSGWQDTQYF,TGTGCCAGCAGCCAGCTGTCAGGGTGGCAAGATACGCAGTATTTT
TRBV5-4,NA,TRBJ2-7,TRBD2,CASSSSGSYEQYF,TGTGCCAGCAGCTCTAGCGGCTCCTACGAGCAGTACTTC
TRBV4-2,few,TRBJ2-2,NA,CASSLGGTQIPGELFF,TGTGCCAGCAGCCTAGGCGGGACGCAGATTCCCGGGGAGCTGTTTTTT
TRBV7-8,NA,TRBJ1-2,NA,CASSRQEHRGYTF,TGTGCCAGCAGCCGACAGGAGCATCGCGGCTACACCTTC
TRBV5-6,NA,TRBJ1-5,TRBD1,CASSLLGQSNQPQHF,TGTGCCAGCAGCTTGCTGGGACAGAGCAATCAGCCCCAGCATTTT
TRBV6-5,NA,TRBJ1-5,TRBD1,CASTTGLPNQPQHF,TGTGCCAGTACGACAGGGCTTCCTAATCAGCCCCAGCATTTT
TRBV18,few,TRBJ1-1,TRBD1,CASSGTALYFQAFF,TGTGCCAGCTCAGGGACAGCCCTTTACTTCCAAGCTTTCTTT
TRBV7-6,NA,TRBJ2-5,TRBD2,CASSLTSGSFPETQYF,TGTGCCAGCAGCTTAACAAGCGGGAGTTTCCCCGAGACCCAGTACTTC
TRBV12-2,NA,TRBJ2-7,NA,CASRHLATGYNSYEQYF,TGTGCAAGTCGCCATTTGGCGACAGGGTATAACTCCTACGAGCAGTACTTC
TRBV6-5,NA,TRBJ2-3,TRBD2,CASSLGTSGTDTQYF,TGTGCCAGCAGTTTAGGGACTAGCGGAACAGATACGCAGTATTTT
TRBV28,few,TRBJ2-3,NA,CASSYSGSTDTQYF,TGTGCCAGCAGTTATAGCGGATCCACAGATACGCAGTATTTT
TRBV4-2,NA,TRBJ2-1,TRBD2,CASSQDYGTSGYNEQFF,TGTGCCAGCAGCCAAGATTATGGTACTAGCGGTTACAATGAGCAGTTCTTC